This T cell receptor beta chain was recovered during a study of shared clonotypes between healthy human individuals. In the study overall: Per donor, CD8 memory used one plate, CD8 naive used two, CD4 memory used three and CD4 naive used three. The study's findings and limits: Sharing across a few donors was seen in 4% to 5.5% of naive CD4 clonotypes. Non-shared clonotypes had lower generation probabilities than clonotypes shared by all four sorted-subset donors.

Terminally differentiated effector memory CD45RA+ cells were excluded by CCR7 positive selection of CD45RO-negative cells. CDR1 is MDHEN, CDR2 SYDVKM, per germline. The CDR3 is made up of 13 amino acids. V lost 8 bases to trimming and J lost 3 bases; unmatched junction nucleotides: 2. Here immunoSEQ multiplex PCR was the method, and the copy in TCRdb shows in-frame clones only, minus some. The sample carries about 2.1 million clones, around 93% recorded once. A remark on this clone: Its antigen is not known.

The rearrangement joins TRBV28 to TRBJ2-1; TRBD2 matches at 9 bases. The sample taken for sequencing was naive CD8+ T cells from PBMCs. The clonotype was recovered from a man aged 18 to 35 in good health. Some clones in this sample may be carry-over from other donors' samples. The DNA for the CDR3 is TGTGCCAGCTCTAGCGGGGTCTACAATGAGCAGTTCTTC. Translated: CASSSGVYNEQFF. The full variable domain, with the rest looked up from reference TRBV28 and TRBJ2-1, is DVKVTQSSRYLVKRTGEKVFLECVQDMDHENMFWYRQDPGLGLRLIYFSYDVKMKEKGDIPEGYSVSREKKERFSLILESASTNQTSMYLCASSSGVYNEQFFGPGTRLTVL.